Each of the 21 T cell receptor beta chains below was sequenced from the same sample in a study of blood T cell repertoires in COVID-19. Clones were read by immunoSEQ multiplex PCR, and TCRdb kept only the in-frame ones, dropping some. Of approximately 350,000 clones listed, roughly 87% are singletons. The sequenced sample consisted of PBMCs or T cells enriched from blood (not recorded which). The receptors originated from a woman under 40 who had recovered from COVID-19.

This clone has a handful of counts. The chain combines TRBV28 with TRBJ2-3; 7 bases fit TRBD2. CDR1 and CDR2 from the germline V gene are MDHEN and SYDVKM. This CDR3 is 15 amino acids long. J lost 2 bases, V lost 3 bases, and 5 bases had no gene match. The CDR3 is CASSFREGHTDTQYF. DNA of the CDR3: TGTGCCAGCAGTTTCAGGGAGGGCCACACAGATACGCAGTATTTT.

CDR3 coding DNA: TGCGCCAGCAGCTTGGTTGGTAGCGGGAGCGGCACAGATACGCAGTATTTT. This gives the protein CASSLVGSGSGTDTQYF. The J gene is TRBJ2-3, the V gene TRBV5-1; TRBD2 aligns across 9 bases. The CDR3 is made up of 17 amino acids. Germline V gives CDR1 SGHRS, CDR2 YFSETQ. Germline trimming cut 0 bases from V and 1 base from J; bases unmatched to any gene: 6.

The genes are TRBV7-2 and TRBJ1-4; D unclear. Germline lookup yields CDR1 SGHTA and CDR2 FQGNSA. The CDR3 contains 15 residues. The V gene lost 1 base and the J gene lost 4 bases, with 10 bases spanning the gap. In DNA form, the CDR3 reads TGTGCCAGCAGCTTAGGACAACTCAATAATGAAAAACTGTTTTTT. Amino acids: CASSLGQLNNEKLFF.

The chain employs TRBV29-1 and TRBJ1-1, with no clear D. From germline, CDR1 is SQVTM and CDR2 ANQGSEA. Trimming pared 5 bases from V and 3 bases from J, leaving 19 bases between. The CDR3 is made up of 15 amino acids. CDR3 sequence reads: CSVTAGWGMDTEAFF. CDR3 nucleotide sequence: TGCAGCGTTACAGCGGGGTGGGGAATGGACACTGAAGCTTTCTTT.

The rearrangement uses TRBV6-5 and TRBJ1-1, with 7 bases lining up with TRBD1. V gave up 6 bases and J gave up 5 bases; unmatched junction bases: 3. Germline V CDR1 and CDR2: MNHEY, SVGAGI. The CDR3 consists of 12 residues. The CDR3 region is CASRTGLTEAFF. Here the CDR3 DNA reads TGTGCCAGCAGGACAGGGTTGACTGAAGCTTTCTTT.

The chain employs TRBV15 and TRBJ2-5, with a possible D match to TRBD1 (6 bases). This CDR3 has 13 residues. V was trimmed by 3 bases and J by 3 bases, leaving 8 bases between them. Germline CDR1 is LNHNV and CDR2 is YYDKDF (reference sequence). The CDR3 DNA follows: TGTGCCACCAGCAGTAGGACAGAAGAGACCCAGTACTTC. Protein product: CATSSRTEETQYF.

This clone was recorded a few times. The chain combines TRBV9 with TRBJ1-1, with D maybe TRBD1 (6 bases). CDR1 SGDLS and CDR2 YYNGEE come from the germline V gene. This CDR3 has 15 residues. The V end was cut by 0 bases, the J end by 2 bases, with 11 bases between. The CDR3 nucleotides are TGTGCCAGCAGCGTAGGGGGACACATAAACACTGAAGCTTTCTTT. It codes for CASSVGGHINTEAFF.

This clone appeared a single time. The same CDR3 is also encoded by other DNA sequences in this sample. J is TRBJ1-2 and V is TRBV27; D might be TRBD1 (6 bases). Between the trimmed V and J ends, which lost 6 bases and 2 bases, there was a span of 13 bases. Germline V gene data show CDR1 as MNHEY and CDR2 as SMNVEV (reference sequence). The CDR3 length is 14 residues. In DNA form, the CDR3 reads TGTGCCAGCAGGCTAGGGGGAGTCAACTATGGCTACACCTTC. Translation: CASRLGGVNYGYTF.

The chain employs TRBV10-1 and TRBJ2-1; D is perhaps TRBD2 (6 bases). Looked up from germline, CDR1 is WNHNN and CDR2 is SYGVQD (reference sequence). This CDR3 comprises 16 residues. V dropped 3 bases and J dropped 5 bases, with 17 bases sitting between them. The CDR3 loop is CASSDRFGGPHNEQFF. The CDR3 DNA reads TGCGCCAGCAGTGACAGATTCGGGGGACCTCACAATGAGCAGTTCTTC.

The chain combines TRBV14 with TRBJ1-1; 9 positions match TRBD1. The germline V gene encodes CDR1 SGHDN and CDR2 FVKESK. This CDR3 contains 15 residues. Germline trimming cut 4 bases from V and 4 bases from J; bases unmatched to any gene: 7. CDR3 region: CASSPTGGAGTEAFF. In DNA, the CDR3 is TGTGCCAGCAGCCCCACAGGGGGCGCGGGCACTGAAGCTTTCTTT.

The gene calls are TRBV27 and TRBJ1-4, with no clear D. Germline CDR1 MNHEY, CDR2 SMNVEV (reference sequence). This CDR3 has 15 residues. Trimming stripped 5 bases from V and 7 bases from J, with 17 bases between. The CDR3 region has the DNA TGTGCCAGCAGTCCGCGGGCTCCTAAGGGTGAAAAACTGTTTTTT. Translated, it gives CASSPRAPKGEKLFF. Combining the CDR3 with reference TRBV27 and TRBJ1-4 gives the whole variable domain EAQVTQNPRYLITVTGKKLTVTCSQNMNHEYMSWYRQDPGLGLRQIYYSMNVEVTDKGDVPEGYKVSRKEKRNFPLILESPSPNQTSLYFCASSPRAPKGEKLFFGSGTQLSVL.

The chain carries TRBV11-2 and TRBJ1-2; a possible D gene is TRBD1 (6 bases). This CDR3 spans 14 amino acids. Looked up from germline, CDR1 is SGHAT and CDR2 is FQNNGV. Between the trimmed V and J ends, which lost 4 bases and 2 bases, there was a span of 11 bases. The CDR3: CASSSFDRNYGYTF. In DNA form, the CDR3 reads TGTGCCAGCAGCTCTTTCGACAGGAACTATGGCTACACCTTC.

V and J are TRBV6-5 and TRBJ1-1; D is possibly TRBD1 (5 bases). The CDR3 spans 14 residues. The germline CDR1 and CDR2 sequences are MNHEY and SVGAGI. V gave up 5 bases and J gave up 3 bases, with 13 bases separating them. Here the CDR3 reads CASSPLQGYTEAFF. The CDR3 nucleotides read TGTGCCAGCAGTCCCTTGCAGGGTTACACTGAAGCTTTCTTT.

A single count supports this clone. V usage is TRBV2 and J usage is TRBJ2-7, with TRBD2 matching over 9 bases. CDR3 length equals 15 residues. The germline V gene has CDR1 SNHLY and CDR2 FYNNEI. V lost 0 bases to trimming and J lost 2 bases; unmatched junction nucleotides: 2. This CDR3 reads CASSEASSGTYEQYF. CDR3 DNA: TGTGCCAGCAGTGAAGCGTCTAGCGGGACCTACGAGCAGTACTTC.

This rearrangement joins TRBV9 to TRBJ1-1; D is unresolved. Germline values: CDR1 SGDLS, CDR2 YYNGEE. The length of the CDR3 is 14 residues. V was trimmed by 0 bases and J by 5 bases, leaving 11 bases between them. The CDR3 loop reads CASSVDGSGTEAFF. The CDR3 DNA follows: TGTGCCAGCAGCGTAGACGGTTCCGGTACTGAAGCTTTCTTT.

This sequence joins TRBV5-5 and TRBJ1-1; 8 positions match TRBD1. Germline loops: CDR1 SGHKS, CDR2 YYEKEE (reference sequence). Unmatched junction bases numbered 7, after V lost 4 bases and J lost 5 bases. The CDR3 consists of 14 residues. This chain's CDR3 is CASSGDRGRTEAFF. In DNA, the CDR3 is TGTGCCAGCAGCGGAGACAGGGGTAGGACTGAAGCTTTCTTT. Drawing the rest from reference TRBV5-5 and TRBJ1-1, the complete variable domain is DAGVTQSPTHLIKTRGQQVTLRCSPISGHKSVSWYQQVLGQGPQFIFQYYEKEERGRGNFPDRFSARQFPNYSSELNVNALLLGDSALYLCASSGDRGRTEAFFGQGTRLTVV.

The genes are TRBV5-4 and TRBJ1-2, with no clear D. CDR3 length: 14 residues. Germline CDR1 is SGHNT and CDR2 is YYREEE (reference sequence). The V and J ends lost 0 bases and 0 bases respectively, with 6 bases between them. The CDR3 DNA reads TGTGCCAGCAGCTTGGCACAAGCTAACTATGGCTACACCTTC. It is translated as CASSLAQANYGYTF. Using reference TRBV5-4 and TRBJ1-2 for the parts outside the CDR3, the full variable domain is ETGVTQSPTHLIKTRGQQVTLRCSSQSGHNTVSWYQQALGQGPQFIFQYYREEENGRGNFPPRFSGLQFPNYSSELNVNALELDDSALYLCASSLAQANYGYTFGSGTRLTVV.

This clone has just one count. The J gene is TRBJ1-1, the V gene TRBV28, with D uncertain. Germline CDR1 is MDHEN and CDR2 is SYDVKM. The V gene lost 4 bases and the J gene lost 3 bases, with 6 bases spanning the gap. The CDR3 sequence is 12 residues long. The CDR3 nucleotides read TGTGCCAGCAGTTCACGAGACACTGAAGCTTTCTTT. Translating it yields CASSSRDTEAFF.

The count of this clone is one. The genes are TRBV5-1 and TRBJ2-3; the D gene is possibly TRBD1 (5 bases). The length of the CDR3 is 16 residues. Trimming removed 4 bases from V and 2 bases from J, with 17 bases in between. Looked up from germline, CDR1 is SGHRS and CDR2 is YFSETQ. The CDR3, as DNA: TGCGCCAGCAGCCTTACAGGTCTCCCGCCCACAGATACGCAGTATTTT. Protein product: CASSLTGLPPTDTQYF.

The chain employs TRBV6-5 and TRBJ1-2; D ambiguous. CDR1 is MNHEY, CDR2 SVGAGI, per germline. Trimming stripped 0 bases from V and 5 bases from J, with 10 bases between. The CDR3 contains 14 residues. The CDR3 DNA follows: TGTGCCAGCAGTTACTCGAACGCGGGGTATGGCTACACCTTC. Translating it yields CASSYSNAGYGYTF.

The chain employs TRBV5-1 and TRBJ2-1, with 8 bases fitting TRBD2. CDR1 is SGHRS, CDR2 YFSETQ, per germline. V lost 4 bases, J lost 10 bases, and 7 bases stayed unmatched. The CDR3 length is 13 residues. The CDR3 region is CASSPGGNGEQFF. The CDR3 DNA reads as TGCGCCAGCAGCCCGGGGGGGAACGGCGAGCAGTTCTTC.